The next 18 T cell receptor beta chains were all read from a single sample in a study of OX40 agonist ivuxolimab in advanced cancers. TCRdb's table, derived via immunoSEQ multiplex PCR, lists solely in-frame clones and lacks some. The sample lists some 100,000 clones, around 91% occurring once. The sequences come from CD4+ or CD8+ T cells sorted from blood, collected in a trial of the OX40 agonist ivuxolimab. The source is an adult with an advanced solid tumor such as melanoma, head and neck, liver or kidney cancer.

The chain carries TRBV5-1 and TRBJ2-7; a possible D gene is TRBD2 (7 bases). V was trimmed by 0 bases and J by 7 bases, leaving 17 bases between them. This CDR3 is built from 15 residues. Germline V gives CDR1 SGHRS, CDR2 YFSETQ. CDR3 sequence reads: CASSLGAGAPGEQYF. CDR3 DNA: TGCGCCAGCAGCTTGGGCGCGGGGGCGCCGGGTGAGCAGTACTTC.

This rearrangement joins TRBV6-6 to TRBJ1-4; no clear D gene. Between the trimmed V and J ends, which lost 6 bases and 0 bases, there was a span of 11 bases. This CDR3 has 15 residues. The germline CDR1 and CDR2 sequences are MNHNY and SVGAGI (reference sequence). DNA for the CDR3: TGTGCCAGCAGCCTTACACCCACAACTAATGAAAAACTGTTTTTT. Translated: CASSLTPTTNEKLFF.

The V gene is TRBV5-1, the J gene TRBJ1-4; D is unresolved. Between the trimmed V and J ends, which lost 1 base and 0 bases, there was a span of 7 bases. The CDR3 length is 15 residues. Germline loops: CDR1 SGHRS, CDR2 YFSETQ. The DNA for the CDR3 is TGCGCCAGCAGCTTGACTCTAGCAACTAATGAAAAACTGTTTTTT. Translating gives CASSLTLATNEKLFF.

This clone was seen once. The chain combines TRBV6-1 with TRBJ2-3; the match to TRBD2 covers 10 bases. CDR3 size: 15 residues. Trimming removed 9 bases from V and 1 base from J; junction bases left unmatched: 7. Germline lookup yields CDR1 MNHNS and CDR2 SASEGT. The CDR3 region is CASKPGTSGTDTQYF. DNA for the CDR3: TGTGCCAGTAAGCCCGGGACTAGCGGCACAGATACGCAGTATTTT.

The chain couples TRBV7-9 to TRBJ2-3; D not resolved. This CDR3 is built from 16 residues. CDR1 and CDR2 (germline): SEHNR, FQNEAQ (reference sequence). Trimming stripped 8 bases from V and 3 bases from J, with 21 bases between. The CDR3 protein is CASLRVSPNRTDTQYF. CDR3 bases: TGTGCCAGCCTTAGGGTTAGCCCGAATAGGACAGATACGCAGTATTTT.

The chain carries TRBV27 and TRBJ1-5; D may be TRBD1 (6 bases). The V gene's germline CDR1 is MNHEY and CDR2 SMNVEV (reference sequence). The CDR3 covers 13 residues. V lost 6 bases and J 0 bases, leaving 6 bases between the germline ends. Here the CDR3 DNA reads TGTGCCAGCAGACAGGGTAGCAATCAGCCCCAGCATTTT. It is translated as CASRQGSNQPQHF.

This clone was picked up a small number of times. The chain links TRBV6-1 to TRBJ1-3; a weak D match, TRBD1 (5 bases). V was cut by 0 bases and J by 7 bases, with 10 bases left in between. CDR3 length: 14 amino acids. Germline V gives CDR1 MNHNS, CDR2 SASEGT. For the CDR3, the DNA is TGTGCCAGCAGTGAAGCGGGCAGGGTGAACACCATATATTTT. Translating it yields CASSEAGRVNTIYF.

The V call is TRBV9, the J call TRBJ1-4; D might be TRBD1 (5 bases). Germline CDR1 is SGDLS and CDR2 is YYNGEE. There are 14 residues in the CDR3. V lost 3 bases to trimming and J lost 10 bases, with 16 bases between them. The CDR3 loop reads CASSGEPDGAKLFF. The DNA for the CDR3 is TGTGCCAGCAGCGGAGAACCCGACGGGGCAAAACTGTTTTTT.

The J gene is TRBJ2-6, the V gene TRBV19; weak D call: TRBD1 (5 bases). The germline gives CDR1 LNHDA, CDR2 SQIVND (reference sequence). Trimming left V 1 base short and J 6 bases short, with 10 bases between. The CDR3 runs 15 residues. The CDR3 sequence is CASSIGGTPANVLTF. Here the CDR3 DNA reads TGTGCCAGTAGTATAGGGGGCACCCCGGCCAACGTCCTGACTTTC.

The chain is built from TRBV5-1 and TRBJ1-2; D unresolved. The V gene's germline CDR1 is SGHRS and CDR2 YFSETQ. V lost 4 bases to trimming and J lost 4 bases, with 14 bases between them. The CDR3 length is 14 residues. The CDR3: CASSQKVDGYGYTF. CDR3 nucleotides: TGCGCCAGCAGCCAGAAAGTGGACGGCTATGGCTACACCTTC.

The chain links TRBV5-1 to TRBJ1-4, with D unresolved. Germline lookup yields CDR1 SGHRS and CDR2 YFSETQ. The CDR3 covers 17 residues. V shed 0 bases and J shed 0 bases, with 12 bases lying between them. In nucleotides, the CDR3 is TGCGCCAGCAGCTTGGCCGGTTCTGGCACAACTAATGAAAAACTGTTTTTT. Translating gives CASSLAGSGTTNEKLFF.

This chain uses TRBV6-5 with TRBJ2-3; D remains ambiguous. V gave up 1 base and J gave up 0 bases, with 2 bases separating them. The CDR3 has 13 residues. Germline V gives CDR1 MNHEY, CDR2 SVGAGI. The CDR3 bases are TGTGCCAGCAGTTACTTCAGCACAGATACGCAGTATTTT. It specifies CASSYFSTDTQYF.

A remark on this clone: One end of the junction is discordant with germline, which a read error may explain. The gene calls are TRBV18 and TRBJ1-1; D call uncertain. In germline, CDR1 is KGHSH, CDR2 LQKENI. The length of the CDR3 is 14 residues. The CDR3 DNA reads as TGTGCCAGCTCACCACGGGCAGCGAACCCTGAAGCTTTCTTT. It specifies CASSPRAANPEAFF.

The chain combines TRBV21-1 with TRBJ2-1; the table names TRBD2, a call not compared with the DNA. TRBV21-1 is classified as a pseudogene. The CDR3 loop spans 16 amino acids. CDR3: CASSRRGGQLDGEQFF. CDR3 sequence (DNA): TGTGCCAGCAGCCGGCGGGGGGGCCAGTTGGATGGTGAGCAGTTCTTC.

The chain is built from TRBV18 and TRBJ2-7; 13 bases fit TRBD2. With V trimmed by 6 bases and J by 0 bases, 8 bases remained unmatched. The CDR3 consists of 17 residues. Germline assignment: CDR1 KGHSH and CDR2 LQKENI. The CDR3 nucleotides are TGTGCCAGCTCCTTCGGACTAGCGGGGGACCTCTCCTACGAGCAGTACTTC. It specifies CASSFGLAGDLSYEQYF.

The V and J genes are TRBV2 and TRBJ2-2; D uncertain. Germline V gene lookup returns CDR1 SNHLY and CDR2 FYNNEI. The CDR3 extends over 15 amino acids. Trimming pared 1 base from V and 4 bases from J, leaving 10 bases between. In nucleotides, the CDR3 is TGTGCCAGCAGTGAAGTTTCGTCCGCCACCGGGGAGCTGTTTTTT. Amino acids: CASSEVSSATGELFF.

The J gene is TRBJ2-7, the V gene TRBV29-1; no clear D gene. Looked up from germline, CDR1 is SQVTM and CDR2 is ANQGSEA. V was pared by 6 bases and J by 0 bases, with 9 bases between. This CDR3 region has 12 residues. The CDR3 region is CSVAKSSYEQYF. The CDR3 region has the DNA TGCAGCGTAGCTAAGAGCTCCTACGAGCAGTACTTC.

Only one count was recorded for this clone. Written as DNA, the CDR3 is TGTGCCAGCAGTACAGGGGTCTTGGGCGAGCAGTACTTC. Its translation is CASSTGVLGEQYF. The rearrangement joins TRBV6-5 to TRBJ2-7, with 7 bases fitting TRBD1. V lost 5 bases to trimming and J lost 6 bases; unmatched junction nucleotides: 7. Germline V gene lookup returns CDR1 MNHEY and CDR2 SVGAGI. CDR3 length: 13 residues.